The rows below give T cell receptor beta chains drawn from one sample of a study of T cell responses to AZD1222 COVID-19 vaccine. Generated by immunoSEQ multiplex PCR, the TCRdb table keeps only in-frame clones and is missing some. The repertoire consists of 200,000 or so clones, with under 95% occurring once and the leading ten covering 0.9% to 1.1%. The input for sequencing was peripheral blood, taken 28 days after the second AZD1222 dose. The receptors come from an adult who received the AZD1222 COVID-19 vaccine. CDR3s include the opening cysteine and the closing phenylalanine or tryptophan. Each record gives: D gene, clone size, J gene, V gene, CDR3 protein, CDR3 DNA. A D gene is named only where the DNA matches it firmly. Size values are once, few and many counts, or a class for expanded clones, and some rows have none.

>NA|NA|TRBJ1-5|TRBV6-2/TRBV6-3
CASSYRVSNQPQHF
TGTGCCAGCAGTTACAGAGTTAGCAATCAGCCCCAGCATTTT
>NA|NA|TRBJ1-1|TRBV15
CATSRDLNTEAFF
TGTGCCACCAGCAGAGATCTGAACACTGAAGCTTTCTTT
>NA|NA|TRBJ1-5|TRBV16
CASSRSISRGGQPQHF
TGTGCCAGCAGCCGGTCAATCTCTAGGGGTGGTCAGCCCCAGCATTTT
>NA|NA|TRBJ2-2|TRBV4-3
CASSPQYGELFF
TGCGCCAGCAGCCCACAGTACGGGGAGCTGTTTTTT
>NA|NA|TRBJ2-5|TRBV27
CASSSLGRGETQYF
TGTGCCAGCAGTTCCCTAGGAAGGGGGGAGACCCAGTACTTC
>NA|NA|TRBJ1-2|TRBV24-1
CATSESGRVNYGYTF
TGTGCCACCAGTGAGTCCGGGCGGGTGAACTATGGCTACACCTTC
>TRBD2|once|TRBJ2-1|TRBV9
CASSDGLAGGPSSYNEQFF
TGTGCCAGCAGCGACGGACTAGCGGGGGGACCGAGCTCCTACAATGAGCAGTTCTTC
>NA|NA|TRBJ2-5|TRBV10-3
CAIMDPRDPQETQYF
TGTGCCATCATGGATCCGCGGGATCCTCAAGAGACCCAGTACTTC
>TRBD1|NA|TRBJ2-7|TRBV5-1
CASRLDRGNEQYF
TGCGCCAGCAGATTGGACAGGGGGAACGAGCAGTACTTC
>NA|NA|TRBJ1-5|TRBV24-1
CATSDGYNQPQHF
TGTGCCACCAGTGACGGGTACAATCAGCCCCAGCATTTT
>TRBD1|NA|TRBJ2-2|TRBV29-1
CSVSDRGLAGELFF
TGCAGCGTCTCGGACAGGGGCTTGGCCGGGGAGCTGTTTTTT
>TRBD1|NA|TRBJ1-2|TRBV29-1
CSVAGQGHGYTF
TGCAGCGTTGCCGGACAGGGTCATGGCTACACCTTC
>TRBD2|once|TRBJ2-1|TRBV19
CASIETSGVSGEQFF
TGTGCCAGTATCGAGACTAGCGGGGTTTCAGGTGAGCAGTTCTTC
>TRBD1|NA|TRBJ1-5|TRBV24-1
CATSDPGTGNNQPQHF
TGTGCCACCAGTGATCCCGGGACAGGGAACAATCAGCCCCAGCATTTT
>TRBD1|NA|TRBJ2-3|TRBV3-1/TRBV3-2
CASSQGGTVSTDTQYF
TGTGCCAGCAGCCAAGGGGGGACAGTAAGCACAGATACGCAGTATTTT
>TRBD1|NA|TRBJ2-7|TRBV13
CASSPPGQYYEQYF
TGTGCCAGCAGCCCGCCGGGACAGTACTACGAGCAGTACTTC
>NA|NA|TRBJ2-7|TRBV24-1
CATLPNSPYEQYF
TGTGCCACCCTACCGAACAGCCCCTACGAGCAGTACTTC
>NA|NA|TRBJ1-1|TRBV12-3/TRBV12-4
CASSFVRATEAFF
TGTGCCAGCAGTTTCGTAAGGGCCACTGAAGCTTTCTTT
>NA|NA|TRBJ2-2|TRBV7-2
CASSLRAVNTGELFF
TGTGCCAGCAGCTTACGAGCGGTAAACACCGGGGAGCTGTTTTTT
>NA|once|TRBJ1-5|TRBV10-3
CATTLAYNQPQHF
TGTGCCACGACTCTGGCATACAATCAGCCCCAGCATTTT
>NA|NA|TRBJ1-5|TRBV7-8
CASSPRGQPQHF
TGTGCCAGCAGCCCCCGTGGGCAGCCCCAGCATTTT
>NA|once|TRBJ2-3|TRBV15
CATSPAAGDTDTQYF
TGTGCCACCAGCCCGGCCGCCGGGGACACAGATACGCAGTATTTT
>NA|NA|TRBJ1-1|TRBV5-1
CASSPEGGSQNTEAFF
TGCGCCAGCAGCCCCGAGGGGGGTAGCCAGAACACTGAAGCTTTCTTT
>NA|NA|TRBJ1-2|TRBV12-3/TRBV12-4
CASRRGGGGYTF
TGTGCCAGCAGGAGGGGAGGGGGTGGCTACACCTTC
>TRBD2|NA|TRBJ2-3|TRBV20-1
CSASKAGPTDTQYF
TGCAGTGCTAGTAAAGCGGGACCCACAGATACGCAGTATTTT
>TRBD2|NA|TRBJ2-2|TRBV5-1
CASSGGLAGSGELFF
TGCGCCAGCAGCGGGGGACTAGCGGGTTCCGGGGAGCTGTTTTTT
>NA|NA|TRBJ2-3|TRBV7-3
CASSLTPRDTQYF
TGTGCCAGCAGCTTAACCCCCCGGGATACGCAGTATTTT
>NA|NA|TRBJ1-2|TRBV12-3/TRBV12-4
CASRATDYGYTF
TGTGCCAGCAGGGCGACAGACTATGGCTACACCTTC
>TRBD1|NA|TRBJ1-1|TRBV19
CASSIRGRSGGTEAFF
TGTGCCAGTAGTATAAGGGGGCGCTCCGGGGGAACTGAAGCTTTCTTT
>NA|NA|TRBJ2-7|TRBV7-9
CASSSQGQVAYEQYF
TGTGCCAGCAGCAGTCAAGGGCAGGTTGCCTACGAGCAGTACTTC
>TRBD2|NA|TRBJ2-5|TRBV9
CASSVGVAGYQETQYF
TGTGCCAGCAGCGTAGGGGTAGCGGGTTACCAAGAGACCCAGTACTTC
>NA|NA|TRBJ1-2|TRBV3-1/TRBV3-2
CASSDRYGYTF
TGTGCCAGCAGCGACAGGTATGGCTACACCTTC
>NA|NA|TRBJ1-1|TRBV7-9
CASSPSRATGTEAFF
TGTGCCAGCAGCCCCTCACGAGCTACAGGCACTGAAGCTTTCTTT
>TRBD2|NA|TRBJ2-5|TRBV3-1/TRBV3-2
CASSTRSTSEETQYF
TGTGCCAGCAGCACCCGCTCGACTAGCGAGGAGACCCAGTACTTC
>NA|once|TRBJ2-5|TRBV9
CASSSGTPPGTQYF
TGTGCCAGCAGCTCCGGGACTCCCCCTGGGACCCAGTACTTC
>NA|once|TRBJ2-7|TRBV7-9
CASSLDDFYEQYF
TGTGCCAGCAGCTTAGATGACTTTTACGAGCAGTACTTC
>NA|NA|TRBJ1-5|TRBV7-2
CASSRGQKNQPQHF
TGTGCCAGCAGCCGCGGACAGAAAAACCAGCCCCAGCATTTT